This T cell receptor (beta chain) was found in a study of cytomegalovirus exposure and HLA in healthy donors. On the study more broadly: Genetic ancestry analysis placed approximately 79% of the approximately 400 donors that were genotyped in the Caucasian-associated cluster.

A single count supports this clone. Use of 60 Vbeta and 13 Jbeta primers characterized the PCR. Profiling relied on immunoSEQ multiplex PCR, and the TCRdb table lists in-frame clones only, not all of them. The table includes approximately 120,000 clones, around 80% detected once. CDR3 length equals 15 residues. V lost 5 bases, J lost 7 bases, and 17 bases lay in between. From germline, CDR1 is MDHEN and CDR2 SYDVKM. This chain connects TRBV28 to TRBJ2-2, with D possibly matching TRBD2 (6 bases). Source material: PBMCs. The source of this sequence is a middle-aged man in good health and CMV-seronegative. The CDR3 sequence is CASSIGGGDHGELFF. CDR3 coding DNA: TGTGCCAGCAGTATCGGGGGTGGGGATCACGGGGAGCTGTTTTTT.